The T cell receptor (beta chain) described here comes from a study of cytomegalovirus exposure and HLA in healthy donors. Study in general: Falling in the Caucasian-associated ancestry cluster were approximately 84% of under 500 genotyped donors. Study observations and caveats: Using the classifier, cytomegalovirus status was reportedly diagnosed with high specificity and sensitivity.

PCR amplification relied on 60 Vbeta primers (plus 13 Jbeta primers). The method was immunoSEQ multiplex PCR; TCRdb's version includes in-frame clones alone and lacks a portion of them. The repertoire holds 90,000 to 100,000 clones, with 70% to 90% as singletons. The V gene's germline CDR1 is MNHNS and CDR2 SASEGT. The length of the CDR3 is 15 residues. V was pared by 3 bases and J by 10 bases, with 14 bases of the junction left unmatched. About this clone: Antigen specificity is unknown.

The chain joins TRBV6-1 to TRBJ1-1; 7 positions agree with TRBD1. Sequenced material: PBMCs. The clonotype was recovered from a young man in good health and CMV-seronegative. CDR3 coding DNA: TGTGCCAGCAGTGACCCAACCGGGACAGACATTTCAGCTTTCTTT. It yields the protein CASSDPTGTDISAFF.